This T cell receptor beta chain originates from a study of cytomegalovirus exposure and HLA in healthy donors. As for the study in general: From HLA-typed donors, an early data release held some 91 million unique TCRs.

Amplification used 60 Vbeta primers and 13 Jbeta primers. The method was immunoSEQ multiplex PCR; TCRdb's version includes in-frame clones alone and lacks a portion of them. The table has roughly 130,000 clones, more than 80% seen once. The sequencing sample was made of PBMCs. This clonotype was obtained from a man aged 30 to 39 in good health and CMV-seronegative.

CDR3 protein: CASSQGGQGSYEQYF. DNA of the CDR3: TGTGCCAGCAGCCAAGGGGGGCAGGGTTCCTACGAGCAGTACTTC. The gene calls are TRBV4-2 and TRBJ2-7, with TRBD1 as a possible D gene (6 bases). V gave up 1 base and J gave up 1 base, with 11 bases separating them. This CDR3 has 15 amino acids. Germline V gives CDR1 LGHNA, CDR2 YNFKEQ.